These T cell receptor beta chains were read from a single sample in a study of naive and memory T cell subsets. TCRdb re-analysed the UMI-ligation and nested PCR reads in MiXCR, keeping a single row per CDR3 protein. The sample comprises more than 95,000 distinct CDR3 sequences, 14% of which are singletons, and approximately 2.8% rests with the top ten. The material sequenced was naive CD8+ T cells from blood. The receptors were gathered from a human donor in good health. Each CDR3 is given with its conserved first and last residue. The D gene is left open where the match is weak. Expanded clones get a size class; other rows say once, few or many, or leave the size out.

J gene | clone size | D gene | V gene | CDR3 DNA | CDR3 protein
TRBJ1-1 | . | . | TRBV7-9 | TGTGCCAGCAAGGGACCAGCCACTGAAGCTTTCTTT | CASKGPATEAFF
TRBJ1-5 | few | . | TRBV2 | TGTGCCAGCAGTGTTGGTCAGGGCAATCAGCCCCAGCATTTT | CASSVGQGNQPQHF
TRBJ2-7 | . | TRBD1 | TRBV27 | TGTGCCAGCAGTCGACAGGGTGTCTACGAGCAGTACTTC | CASSRQGVYEQYF
TRBJ2-1 | few | TRBD2 | TRBV27 | TGTGCCAGCAGTACCCAGGGGACTAGCAGCGGTGAGCAGTTCTTC | CASSTQGTSSGEQFF
TRBJ2-7 | . | TRBD1 | TRBV27 | TGTGCCAGCAGTTCCCAGTTAACAGGGGGGAATAGGGAGCAGTACTTC | CASSSQLTGGNREQYF
TRBJ2-1 | . | . | TRBV6-2/TRBV6-3 | TGTGCCAGCAGTTACTCGCCGTCGCGACTAGGGGCCTACAATGAGCAGTTCTTC | CASSYSPSRLGAYNEQFF
TRBJ2-3 | few | . | TRBV7-8 | TGTGCCAGCAGCTACCGGTTCACAGATACGCAGTATTTT | CASSYRFTDTQYF
TRBJ2-3 | many | . | TRBV27 | TGTGCCAGCAGTCACGGAGATACGCAGTATTTT | CASSHGDTQYF
TRBJ2-1 | . | . | TRBV29-1 | TGCAGCGTTGGGGGTCTAGTAGATGAGCAGTTCTTC | CSVGGLVDEQFF
TRBJ2-1 | few | TRBD1 | TRBV2 | TGTGCCGGGGACAGTTACAATGAGCAGTTCTTC | CAGDSYNEQFF
TRBJ1-1 | few | TRBD1 | TRBV13 | TGTGCCAGCAGCTCACCGACAGGGATGGAGACTGAAGCTTTCTTT | CASSSPTGMETEAFF
TRBJ2-2 | few | . | TRBV20-1 | TGCAGTGCCGCCGATGGGGCACGGGGGTCCGGGGAGCTGTTTTTT | CSAADGARGSGELFF
TRBJ2-1 | few | . | TRBV29-1 | TGCAGCGTGAGGGATTCAAGCAGCTATGAGCAGTTCTTC | CSVRDSSSYEQFF
TRBJ1-1 | few | . | TRBV6-5 | TGTGCCAGCAGTTACTCCTCCGCCGTGAACACTGAAGCTTTCTTT | CASSYSSAVNTEAFF
TRBJ1-1 | . | . | TRBV29-1 | TGCAGCGGTGGGGCAGGTGACAACACTGAAGCTTTCTTT | CSGGAGDNTEAFF
TRBJ2-7 | few | . | TRBV5-1 | TGCGCCAGCAGCTGGGGCGGGGCGGAGGCCTACGAGCAGTACTTC | CASSWGGAEAYEQYF
TRBJ2-5 | . | . | TRBV15 | TGTGCCACCAGCAGGGGCGGTCCCCCGGAGACCCAGTACTTC | CATSRGGPPETQYF
TRBJ1-3 | many | . | TRBV12-3/TRBV12-4 | TGTGCCAGCAGTTTTGGGTCCTCTGGAAACACCATATATTTT | CASSFGSSGNTIYF
TRBJ2-2 | few | TRBD1 | TRBV11-1 | TGTGCCAGCAGCCCACAGACAGGGGAAAACACCGGGGAGCTGTTTTTT | CASSPQTGENTGELFF
TRBJ2-3 | . | TRBD2 | TRBV7-2 | TGTGCCAGCAGCGCTGGGTCTAGCGGGGGCGCAGATACGCAGTATTTT | CASSAGSSGGADTQYF
TRBJ2-1 | few | . | TRBV20-1 | TGCAGTGCTAGAAGTATGACGCTTCACAATGAGCAGTTCTTC | CSARSMTLHNEQFF
TRBJ2-7 | many | . | TRBV15 | TGTGCCACCAGCGCCGGGACGGCCTACGAGCAGTACTTC | CATSAGTAYEQYF
TRBJ2-1 | . | . | TRBV9 | TGTGCCAGCAGCGTAGAGGTCTTGGAAGTTGAGCAGTTCTTC | CASSVEVLEVEQFF
TRBJ1-1 | . | . | TRBV7-6 | TGTGCCAGCAGCTTAGATCGTTATTCCACAGCGGCTGAAGCTTTCTTT | CASSLDRYSTAAEAFF
TRBJ1-1 | . | . | TRBV5-1 | TGCGCCAGCAGCTTGTTTATCAGGAAGAACACTGAAGCTTTCTTT | CASSLFIRKNTEAFF
TRBJ1-5 | . | . | TRBV2 | TGTGCCAGCAGTGAAAGTAGCTGGGCCCAGCATTTT | CASSESSWAQHF
TRBJ2-3 | . | . | TRBV6-2/TRBV6-3 | TGTGCCAGCAGTTACTCGGCGGGGGCGGCAAGCACAGATACGCAGTATTTT | CASSYSAGAASTDTQYF
TRBJ2-3 | . | TRBD2 | TRBV5-1 | TGCGCCAGCAGCTTAGGTGTCAGCGGGAGTATAGATACGCAGTATTTT | CASSLGVSGSIDTQYF
TRBJ2-1 | few | TRBD1 | TRBV9 | TGTGCCAGCAGCGACAGGGGCTCCTACAATGAGCAGTTCTTC | CASSDRGSYNEQFF
TRBJ2-1 | few | . | TRBV11-2 | TGTGCCAGCAGCTTAGATCAATTAGCGGACCTCTATGAGCAGTTCTTC | CASSLDQLADLYEQFF
TRBJ1-6 | . | . | TRBV4-3 | TGCGCCAGCAGCCAAGATTTCGCGCCCGACAGGTCGAATTCACCCCTCCACTTT | CASSQDFAPDRSNSPLHF
TRBJ2-3 | . | TRBD2 | TRBV9 | TGTGCCAGCAGCGGGAAGGAGCGGGGGTACACAGATACGCAGTATTTT | CASSGKERGYTDTQYF
TRBJ1-1 | . | . | TRBV6-6 | TGTGCCAGCAGACACCTATTATTT | CASRHLLF
TRBJ2-2 | few | . | TRBV7-3 | TGTGCCAGCAGCTTTGCACTAGCGAACACCGGGGAGCTGTTTTTT | CASSFALANTGELFF
TRBJ2-3 | . | . | TRBV7-9 | TGTGCCAGCAGCCCCCGGACAGGGCTGGGGCGGGGGGGCCGGGCAGATACGCAGTATTTT | CASSPRTGLGRGGRADTQYF
TRBJ1-2 | few | TRBD1 | TRBV20-1 | TGCAGTGCTTCCCCCGGGACAGGGGCGCACTATGGCTACACCTTC | CSASPGTGAHYGYTF
TRBJ1-5 | . | . | TRBV6-6 | TGTGCCAGCAGTTTGGGGCGCAACAATCAGCCCCAGCATTTT | CASSLGRNNQPQHF
TRBJ1-2 | . | TRBD1 | TRBV19 | TGTGCCAGTAGTTTGGGACAGGGTGTCGGCTACACCTTC | CASSLGQGVGYTF
TRBJ2-7 | few | TRBD2 | TRBV15 | TGTGCCACCAGCAGAGATTTCGGGGGGGGCCGGTACGAGCAGTACTTC | CATSRDFGGGRYEQYF
TRBJ2-3 | . | . | TRBV5-1 | TGCGCCAGCAGCACGGCGGGAGATACGCAGTATTTT | CASSTAGDTQYF
TRBJ1-1 | . | . | TRBV27 | TGTGCCAGCAGTTCTTGGGGCACTGAAGCTTTCTTT | CASSSWGTEAFF
TRBJ2-7 | . | . | TRBV28 | TGTGCCAGCAGTTTATGGAATATAGGCGCGTCCTACGAGCAGTACTTC | CASSLWNIGASYEQYF
TRBJ1-6 | . | . | TRBV30 | TGTGCCTGGAGTGTCGGGGCGAATTCACCCCTCCACTTT | CAWSVGANSPLHF
TRBJ1-1 | . | TRBD1 | TRBV7-6 | TGTGCCAGCAGCTTAGCTTCAGGGGGGACTGAAGCTTTCTTT | CASSLASGGTEAFF
TRBJ2-7 | . | . | TRBV7-9 | TGTGCCAGCAGTTCGGGACGACTCTACGAGCAGTACTTC | CASSSGRLYEQYF
TRBJ1-3 | few | . | TRBV12-3/TRBV12-4 | TGTGCCACCGAAGGGGTAGTGGACACCATATATTTT | CATEGVVDTIYF
TRBJ1-1 | . | . | TRBV6-5 | TGTGCCAGCAGTTACGCTCAGTCGCTTGGGGCTTTCTTT | CASSYAQSLGAFF
TRBJ2-7 | . | . | TRBV3-1 | TGTGCCAGCAGCCGCCGGGACAACAGGTACGAGCAGTACTTC | CASSRRDNRYEQYF